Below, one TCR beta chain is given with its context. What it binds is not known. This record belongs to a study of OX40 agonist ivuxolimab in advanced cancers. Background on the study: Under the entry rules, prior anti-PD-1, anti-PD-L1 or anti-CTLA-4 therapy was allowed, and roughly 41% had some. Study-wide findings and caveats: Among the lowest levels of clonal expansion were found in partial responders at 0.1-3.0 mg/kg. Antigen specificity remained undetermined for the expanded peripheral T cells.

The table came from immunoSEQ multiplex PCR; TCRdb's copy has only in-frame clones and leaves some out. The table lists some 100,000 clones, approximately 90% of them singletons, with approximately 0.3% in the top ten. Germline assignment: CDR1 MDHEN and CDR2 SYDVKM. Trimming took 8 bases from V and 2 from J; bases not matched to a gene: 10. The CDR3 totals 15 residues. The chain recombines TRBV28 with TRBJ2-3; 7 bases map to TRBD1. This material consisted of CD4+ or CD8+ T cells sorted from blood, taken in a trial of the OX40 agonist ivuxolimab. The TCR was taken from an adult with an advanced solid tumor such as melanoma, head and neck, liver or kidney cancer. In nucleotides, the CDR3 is TGTGCCAGCTCTACCCCGGGACAGTACACAGATACGCAGTATTTT. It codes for CASSTPGQYTDTQYF.